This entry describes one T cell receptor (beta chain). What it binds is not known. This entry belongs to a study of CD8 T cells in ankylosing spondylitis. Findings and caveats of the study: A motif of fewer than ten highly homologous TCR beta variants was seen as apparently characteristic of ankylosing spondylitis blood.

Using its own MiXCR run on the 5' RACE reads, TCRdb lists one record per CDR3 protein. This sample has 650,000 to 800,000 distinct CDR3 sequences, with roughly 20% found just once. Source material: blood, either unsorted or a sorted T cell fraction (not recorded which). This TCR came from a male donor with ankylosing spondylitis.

The CDR3 DNA sequence: TGTGCCAGCAGGAACGAACACAGGGTCGGGGACCCGACTGAAGCTTTCTTT. This encodes CASRNEHRVGDPTEAFF. The chain links TRBV25-1 to TRBJ1-1, with D possibly being TRBD1 (6 bases). CDR1 and CDR2 from the germline V gene are MGHDK and SYGVNS. The CDR3 is 17 residues long. The V and J ends lost 6 bases and 5 bases respectively, with 25 bases between them.